The 31 T cell receptor beta chains below all came from one sample that was sequenced in a study of T cell responses to AZD1222 COVID-19 vaccine. TCRdb's copy holds only in-frame clones and misses some; the assay was immunoSEQ multiplex PCR. The sample contains about 150,000 clones, roughly 90% of which appear only once. The sequencing used peripheral blood, collected on day 0 of AZD1222 vaccination. The origin of the receptors is an adult in good health.

The chain recombines TRBV12-3 or TRBV12-4 with TRBJ1-2; D not resolved. The CDR3 is 13 amino acids. Trimming stripped 5 bases from V and 0 bases from J, with 7 bases between. CDR3 sequence reads: CASSRDANYGYTF. The CDR3 coding sequence is TGTGCCAGCAGTCGAGATGCTAACTATGGCTACACCTTC.

V is TRBV20-1 and J is TRBJ1-5, with 8 bases matching TRBD1. Unmatched junction bases numbered 10, after V lost 3 bases and J lost 0 bases. Germline values: CDR1 DFQATT, CDR2 SNEGSKA (reference sequence). The CDR3 is made up of 17 amino acids. CDR3 region: CSASAGGGEYSNQPQHF. The CDR3, as DNA: TGCAGTGCTAGTGCAGGGGGCGGTGAATATAGCAATCAGCCCCAGCATTTT.

The rearrangement joins TRBV12-5 to TRBJ2-1; 13 bases fit TRBD2. Trimming at V came to 6 bases and at J to 9 bases, leaving 8 bases not matched to a gene. CDR1 is LGHNT and CDR2 is FRNRAP in the germline V gene. The CDR3 contains 15 residues. The CDR3 loop is CASGLTSGRAGEQFF. The CDR3 DNA reads as TGTGCTAGTGGCTTAACTAGCGGGAGGGCCGGTGAGCAGTTCTTC.

The J gene is TRBJ2-1, the V gene TRBV28; D may be TRBD2 (7 bases). V was trimmed by 5 bases and J by 7 bases, leaving 30 bases between them. Germline V CDR1 and CDR2: MDHEN, SYDVKM. The CDR3 spans 19 residues. The CDR3 region is CASSTGLAETRGDFNEQFF. The CDR3 DNA follows: TGTGCCAGCAGTACAGGGCTAGCGGAGACGAGGGGGGATTTTAATGAGCAGTTCTTC.

The V call is TRBV10-3, the J call TRBJ2-3; 11 bases line up with TRBD2. CDR1 is ENHRY, CDR2 SYGVKD, per germline. This CDR3 is built from 21 residues. V lost 0 bases, J lost 3 bases, and 17 bases stayed unmatched. The CDR3 DNA reads as TGTGCCATCAGTGAGTCGAGGTGGTCCCTAGCGGGGGGAAACCTTACAGATACGCAGTATTTT. This sequence encodes CAISESRWSLAGGNLTDTQYF.

This clone was counted a single time. The chain combines TRBV6-5 with TRBJ1-1, with D possibly matching TRBD1 (5 bases). The CDR3 has 13 amino acids. The V end lost 8 bases, the J end lost 1 base, and 11 bases lay between the germline ends. The germline V gene encodes CDR1 MNHEY and CDR2 SVGAGI. The CDR3 bases are TGTGCCAGCCTCCGGGGGAAGAACACTGAAGCTTTCTTT. Its protein is CASLRGKNTEAFF.

V gene TRBV18 combines with J gene TRBJ2-7; D gene unclear. This CDR3 contains 14 residues. The V gene's germline CDR1 is KGHSH and CDR2 LQKENI. V was clipped by 3 bases and J by 1 base, with 10 bases between them. The CDR3 region is CASSPIDNSYEQYF. In DNA, the CDR3 is TGTGCCAGCTCACCGATCGACAATTCCTACGAGCAGTACTTC.

The V gene is TRBV24-1, the J gene TRBJ1-5; 9 bases match TRBD1. Trimming cost V 6 bases and J 7 bases; bases outside gene matches: 12. The CDR3 covers 16 residues. CDR1 is KGHDR and CDR2 is SFDVKD in the germline V gene. CDR3 nucleotide sequence: TGTGCCACCAGTCCTCCAACCGGGACAGGGAGCCAGCCCCAGCATTTT. Its translation is CATSPPTGTGSQPQHF.

The chain carries TRBV24-1 and TRBJ2-7, with 7 bases matching TRBD2. This CDR3 contains 15 residues. Losses at the gene ends were 5 bases for V and 2 bases for J; bases not matched to a gene: 8. The germline V gene has CDR1 KGHDR and CDR2 SFDVKD. The CDR3 spells CATSAIGGYPYEQYF. CDR3 bases: TGTGCCACCAGTGCCATCGGGGGGTACCCCTACGAGCAGTACTTC.

This clone was counted a single time. This rearrangement joins TRBV18 to TRBJ1-6; TRBD1 matches at 7 bases. Per germline, CDR1 KGHSH and CDR2 LQKENI. The junction had 5 bases not matched to a gene; V was cut back by 3 bases and J by 6 bases. The CDR3 has 15 residues. Here the CDR3 DNA reads TGTGCCAGCTCACCGCCCGGGACAGTTAATTCACCCCTCCACTTT. It translates to CASSPPGTVNSPLHF.

The chain links TRBV10-3 to TRBJ1-5; tentative D call: TRBD1 (5 bases). Trimming took off 8 bases at V and 5 bases at J, with 10 bases between the two ends. Germline loops: CDR1 ENHRY, CDR2 SYGVKD. This CDR3 has 12 amino acids. CDR3 amino acids: CAIGGGDQPQHF. The CDR3 nucleotides are TGTGCCATCGGGGGAGGGGATCAGCCCCAGCATTTT.

The chain carries TRBV30 and TRBJ1-2; 8 bases agree with TRBD1. Unmatched junction bases numbered 10, after V lost 3 bases and J lost 7 bases. Germline lookup yields CDR1 GTSNPN and CDR2 SVGIG (reference sequence). The CDR3 runs 14 residues. The CDR3 sequence: CAWSVQGASGGYTF. CDR3 coding DNA: TGTGCCTGGAGCGTCCAGGGGGCGTCGGGTGGCTACACCTTC.

The chain combines TRBV12-3 or TRBV12-4 with TRBJ2-3; D is perhaps TRBD1 (6 bases). V lost 6 bases to trimming and J lost 5 bases, with 12 bases between them. The CDR3 contains 13 residues. CDR3 in DNA: TGTGCCAGCAGCCGGAAACAGGGAGATACGCAGTATTTT. Protein sequence: CASSRKQGDTQYF.

The CDR3 DNA is TGTGCCAGCAGTTACTCGATGGGGATTCAGCCCCAGCATTTT. Translation: CASSYSMGIQPQHF. V is TRBV6-5 and J is TRBJ1-5; unclear D gene. The ends were cut back, 0 bases at V and 6 bases at J, with 9 bases in the middle. CDR3 length: 14 amino acids. Germline V gene sequence: CDR1 MNHEY, CDR2 SVGAGI.

The chain couples TRBV14 to TRBJ2-7, with 11 bases aligning to TRBD2. With 0 bases clipped from V and 5 bases from J, the junction kept 12 bases outside the gene matches. Germline V CDR1 and CDR2: SGHDN, FVKESK. The CDR3 runs to 18 residues. CDR3 DNA sequence: TGTGCCAGCAGCCAAGAATTTACTAGCGGGGGCTTTCTCAACGAGCAGTACTTC. Its protein is CASSQEFTSGGFLNEQYF.

The rearrangement uses TRBV5-1 and TRBJ2-5, with a weak D call TRBD1 (6 bases). V was trimmed by 0 bases and J by 2 bases, leaving 11 bases between them. The CDR3 totals 15 residues. The V gene's germline CDR1 is SGHRS and CDR2 YFSETQ. CDR3: CASSLAGQQQETQYF. In DNA, the CDR3 is TGCGCCAGCAGCTTGGCCGGACAGCAACAAGAGACCCAGTACTTC.

The gene calls are TRBV5-1 and TRBJ2-2; 12 bases fit TRBD2. The CDR3 has 18 residues. From germline, CDR1 is SGHRS and CDR2 YFSETQ. The V and J ends lost 2 bases and 3 bases, in that order; junction bases with no gene match: 8. The CDR3 DNA reads as TGCGCCAGCAGCTTCGGGCTAGCGGGAGGGCCCTACACCGGGGAGCTGTTTTTT. Protein product: CASSFGLAGGPYTGELFF.

The chain employs TRBV5-1 and TRBJ2-7; D remains unclear. Germline V gene lookup returns CDR1 SGHRS and CDR2 YFSETQ. This CDR3 spans 13 amino acids. The V end lost 4 bases, the J end lost 1 base, and 9 bases lay between the germline ends. The CDR3 coding sequence is TGCGCCAGCAGCGGTGACATATCCTACGAGCAGTACTTC. It codes for CASSGDISYEQYF.

This clone was counted once. The chain combines TRBV7-2 with TRBJ2-1; possibly TRBD2 for D (6 bases). V lost 4 bases, J lost 6 bases, and 22 bases lay in between. The germline V gene encodes CDR1 SGHTA and CDR2 FQGNSA. This CDR3 has 17 amino acids. In DNA form, the CDR3 reads TGTGCCAGCAGCTCTTCTGGGCGGGGACTCCCTTTCAATGAGCAGTTCTTC. This codes for CASSSSGRGLPFNEQFF.

The rearrangement links TRBV14 to TRBJ2-1, with a weak D call TRBD2 (5 bases). Trimming shortened V by 0 bases and J by 4 bases, and 16 bases separated the two germline ends. This CDR3 comprises 17 residues. Germline CDR1 and CDR2: SGHDN and FVKESK. CDR3 sequence reads: CASSQDLGMIGYNEQFF. As DNA, the CDR3 is TGTGCCAGCAGCCAAGATCTCGGGATGATTGGGTACAATGAGCAGTTCTTC. The full variable domain, with the rest looked up from reference TRBV14 and TRBJ2-1, is EAGVTQFPSHSVIEKGQTVTLRCDPISGHDNLYWYRRVMGKEIKFLLHFVKESKQDESGMPNNRFLAERTGGTYSTLKVQPAELEDSGVYFCASSQDLGMIGYNEQFFGPGTRLTVL.

The rearrangement joins TRBV5-1 to TRBJ1-2; the match to TRBD1 covers 11 bases. There are 14 residues in the CDR3. Germline CDR1 reads SGHRS; CDR2 reads YFSETQ. Trimming took 3 bases from V and 8 from J; bases not matched to a gene: 6. DNA for the CDR3: TGCGCCAGCAGCTCGGACAGGGGGCTACGAGGCTACACCTTC. This encodes CASSSDRGLRGYTF.

This chain links TRBV25-1 with TRBJ1-3; possible D gene TRBD1, 5 bases. Trimming stripped 3 bases from V and 0 bases from J, with 12 bases between. Germline V gives CDR1 MGHDK, CDR2 SYGVNS. The CDR3 covers 16 residues. The DNA of the CDR3 is TGTGCCAGCAGTGATCAGGGAAGCGGCTCTGGAAACACCATATATTTT. It translates to CASSDQGSGSGNTIYF.

The chain links TRBV14 to TRBJ1-1; D remains unclear. The CDR3 spans 14 residues. The germline V gene encodes CDR1 SGHDN and CDR2 FVKESK. Trimming cost V 0 bases and J 0 bases, with 5 bases left between them. CDR3 nucleotides: TGTGCCAGCAGCCAAGACGGTATGAACACTGAAGCTTTCTTT. Translation gives CASSQDGMNTEAFF.

V usage is TRBV21-1 and J usage is TRBJ1-3. TRBV21-1 is shown as a pseudogene. The CDR3 sequence is 16 residues long. The CDR3 region has the DNA TGTGCCAGCAGCAAAGGGGCATGGAGCTCTGGAAACACCATATATTTT. Protein sequence: CASSKGAWSSGNTIYF.

This clone was observed many times. CDR3 region: CASSVETGWIAGELFF. CDR3 in DNA: TGTGCCAGCAGCGTAGAAACTGGCTGGATAGCCGGGGAGCTGTTTTTT. The V call is TRBV9, the J call TRBJ2-2; D is ambiguous. The germline V gene has CDR1 SGDLS and CDR2 YYNGEE. The CDR3 extends over 16 amino acids. The V end was cut by 0 bases, the J end by 6 bases, with 15 bases between.

This sequence joins TRBV5-8 and TRBJ1-2, with D possibly matching TRBD1 (5 bases). The V gene's germline CDR1 is SGHTS and CDR2 YDEGEE. The CDR3 consists of 15 residues. With 0 bases removed from V and 3 bases from J, the gap between germline ends came to 12 bases. The CDR3 region is CASSLAQGEDYGYTF. The CDR3 DNA follows: TGTGCCAGCAGCTTGGCTCAGGGAGAGGACTATGGCTACACCTTC.

The J gene is TRBJ1-1, the V gene TRBV7-9; the D gene is possibly TRBD1 (5 bases). CDR1 is SEHNR and CDR2 is FQNEAQ in the germline V gene (reference sequence). V lost 2 bases to trimming and J lost 4 bases, with 14 bases between them. The CDR3 is made up of 15 amino acids. CDR3 region: CASSLRGFRATEAFF. CDR3 nucleotides: TGTGCCAGCAGCTTACGGGGGTTCCGGGCCACTGAAGCTTTCTTT.

This chain links TRBV9 with TRBJ2-1; D might be TRBD2 (6 bases). The germline CDR1 and CDR2 sequences are SGDLS and YYNGEE. The CDR3 covers 20 residues. The germline V and J ends were trimmed by 0 bases and 1 base, with 23 bases remaining between them. The chain's CDR3 is CASSVDFPDWRDPSYNEQFF. CDR3 DNA sequence: TGTGCCAGCAGCGTAGATTTCCCCGATTGGCGGGACCCTTCCTACAATGAGCAGTTCTTC. Looking up the rest from reference TRBV9 and TRBJ2-1 gives the full variable domain: DSGVTQTPKHLITATGQRVTLRCSPRSGDLSVYWYQQSLDQGLQFLIQYYNGEERAKGNILERFSAQQFPDLHSELNLSSLELGDSALYFCASSVDFPDWRDPSYNEQFFGPGTRLTVL.

The V gene is TRBV7-2, the J gene TRBJ2-5; a weak D match, TRBD1 (5 bases). The CDR3 spans 16 residues. CDR1 and CDR2 from the germline V gene are SGHTA and FQGNSA. Trimming removed 2 bases at V and 2 bases at J, with 15 bases between. The CDR3 DNA sequence: TGTGCCAGCAGCTTAACTCGGACACGGTTGCAAGAGACCCAGTACTTC. Translation: CASSLTRTRLQETQYF.

The V gene is TRBV10-1, the J gene TRBJ1-1; D perhaps matches TRBD1 (5 bases). The CDR3 covers 12 residues. Germline CDR1 reads WNHNN; CDR2 reads SYGVQD (reference sequence). Trimming left V 6 bases short and J 2 bases short, with 7 bases between. The CDR3 bases are TGCGCCAGCAGGGGGCCCAACACTGAAGCTTTCTTT. It specifies CASRGPNTEAFF.

V gene TRBV2 combines with J gene TRBJ1-5, with 7 bases aligning to TRBD1. Trimming took 7 bases from V and 4 from J; bases not matched to a gene: 7. The CDR3 is made up of 14 amino acids. Per the germline V gene, CDR1 is SNHLY and CDR2 is FYNNEI. CDR3 residues: CASTDRTSNQPQHF. Written as DNA, the CDR3 is TGTGCCAGCACGGACAGGACTTCTAATCAGCCCCAGCATTTT.